This is a list of T cell receptor beta chains from one sample in a study of technical replicates of blood from a few donors. Assay: immunoSEQ multiplex PCR; the TCRdb copy retains only in-frame clones and omits some. In the table there are 65,000 to 80,000 clones, more than 85% of which are singletons. The source material was T cells isolated from PBMCs. The receptors shown here come from a human donor in good health. The CDR3 runs from the conserved cysteine through the conserved F or W. A D gene is named only where the DNA matches it firmly. A clone size is listed for some rows: how often the clone was seen (once, few, many), or a class if it is expanded.

abundance	j_gene	v_gene	d_gene	CDR3nt	CDR3aa
-	TRBJ2-1	TRBV7-9	TRBD2	TGTGCCAGCAGCTCCAAGGAGCGGGGGGACCTCACGGCGCCTCAGTTCTTC	CASSSKERGDLTAPQFF
-	TRBJ1-2	TRBV5-1	-	TGCGCCAGCAGCTTGGGGGACACTCCTAACTATGGCTACACCTTC	CASSLGDTPNYGYTF
-	TRBJ1-5	TRBV10-3	-	TGTGCCATCAATCAGGGGTCTCAGCCCCAGCATTTT	CAINQGSQPQHF
-	TRBJ1-6	TRBV19	-	TGTGCCAGGGGAATCTTTGGGGGAGGGAATTCACCCCTCCACTTT	CARGIFGGGNSPLHF
-	TRBJ1-2	TRBV5-1	-	TGCGCCAGCAGCTTGGGGGAGCGGGGGCACGGCTACACCTTC	CASSLGERGHGYTF
once	TRBJ1-1	TRBV6-4	-	TGTGCCAGCAGTGTTAGACCGGGACACCTAACTGAAGCTTTCTTT	CASSVRPGHLTEAFF
-	TRBJ2-5	TRBV5-1	TRBD2	TGCGCCAGCAGTTGGAATCCCGGGGGGGAAGAGACCCAGTACTTC	CASSWNPGGEETQYF
once	TRBJ2-7	TRBV4-1	TRBD1	TGCGCCAGCAGACAAATCGACAGGGGCGTCTACGAGCAGTACTTC	CASRQIDRGVYEQYF
-	TRBJ1-6	TRBV4-2	TRBD1	TGTGCCAGCAGCCAAGATTCCAGGGGGCTTTCACCCCTCCACTTT	CASSQDSRGLSPLHF
-	TRBJ2-5	TRBV10-1	-	TGCGCCAGCAGCGGCTCCAGGGTGGGGCAAGAGACCCAGTACTTC	CASSGSRVGQETQYF
-	TRBJ2-1	TRBV7-7	-	TGTGCCAGCAGCCCACAGGGCCCCTCCTACAATGAGCAGTTCTTC	CASSPQGPSYNEQFF
-	TRBJ1-4	TRBV6-1	-	TGTGCCAGCAGGGCAGGGAGGGCTAATGAAAAACTGTTTTTT	CASRAGRANEKLFF
few	TRBJ1-1	TRBV29-1	-	TGCAGCGTTGAGGACAGTAACACTGAAGCTTTCTTT	CSVEDSNTEAFF
-	TRBJ2-3	TRBV5-1	TRBD2	TGCGCCAGCAGCCTGGGACTAGCGGGGGGGCAAGATACGCAGTATTTT	CASSLGLAGGQDTQYF
-	TRBJ1-5	TRBV9	-	TGTGCCAGCAGTTTGGCAGTTAGCAATCAGCCCCAGCATTTT	CASSLAVSNQPQHF
-	TRBJ1-4	TRBV19	TRBD1	TGTGCCAGTAGTATAGATGACAGGGGGCTGTTTGGTAATGAAAAACTGTTTTTT	CASSIDDRGLFGNEKLFF
-	TRBJ2-7	TRBV5-6	-	TGTGCCAGCAGCTTATCCGGGAACACCTACGAGCAGTACTTC	CASSLSGNTYEQYF
-	TRBJ1-5	TRBV6-4	-	TGTGCCAGCAGTCCCCCCGAGGCCGGGAGCAATCAGCCCCAGCATTTT	CASSPPEAGSNQPQHF
-	TRBJ2-5	TRBV2	-	TGTGCCAGCAATATTTACCAAGAGACCCAGTACTTC	CASNIYQETQYF
-	TRBJ1-2	TRBV12-5	TRBD1	TGTGCTAGTGGTTTGGAGGGGGCCTCACATAACTATGGCTACACCTTC	CASGLEGASHNYGYTF
-	TRBJ1-2	TRBV5-5	-	TGTGCCAGCACATTCCATGTTAAGCTGGAGAGTGGCTACACCTTC	CASTFHVKLESGYTF
once	TRBJ2-1	TRBV5-1	TRBD1	TGCGCCAGCAGTTATACCGGGACAGGGGTCGATAATGAGCAGTTCTTC	CASSYTGTGVDNEQFF
-	TRBJ1-2	TRBV10-1	-	TGCGCCAGCAGTGAGCCCGGCGGTGGCTACACCTTC	CASSEPGGGYTF
-	TRBJ2-7	TRBV28	-	TGTGCCAGCACCCTAGGTGTGGGGGCCCCATATTTC	CASTLGVGAPYF